This TCR beta chain was recovered during a study of beta chain features in type 1 diabetes. Study findings and constraints: Here, the possible influence of HLA type (on TCRB rearrangement) remained unresolved. The study found moderately but significantly shorter TCRB CDR3s in all four CD4+ subsets of Type 1 diabetes patients.

The CDR3 runs 14 residues. In germline, CDR1 is SGHRS, CDR2 YFSETQ. V lost 5 bases and J 0 bases, leaving 8 bases between the germline ends. Sequenced material consisted of expressed TCRB transcripts (all of the isolated RNA was reverse transcribed). Clones were sequenced by immunoSEQ multiplex PCR, and TCRdb holds only the in-frame ones, with some missing. The sample records roughly 340,000 clones, roughly 13% being singletons. Points on this clone: Antigen specificity is unknown.

Sequenced input: naive CD4+ T cells from blood. The chain links TRBV5-1 to TRBJ2-2; D may be TRBD2 (6 bases). This clonotype was sampled from a woman younger than 35 with type 1 diabetes. The CDR3 bases are TGCGCCAGCAGGGAGGGTTCGAACACCGGGGAGCTGTTTTTT. Protein sequence: CASREGSNTGELFF.